This TCR beta chain was obtained from a study of T-cell reconstitution after alpha-beta-depleted transplantation in children. In regard to this clonotype: The antigen is not known.

Study results and caveats: About two months after transplant, alpha-beta T cells reportedly came from several hundred expanded graft clones.

The CDR3 covers 14 residues. Per the germline V gene, CDR1 is LGHDT and CDR2 is YNNKEL (reference sequence). With 0 bases removed from V and 5 bases from J, the gap between germline ends came to 10 bases. Unique molecular identifiers tagged the TCRbeta library. Using its own MiXCR run on the PCR reads, TCRdb lists one record per CDR3 protein. The table records about 580,000 distinct CDR3 sequences, 25% to 30% of them present only once. Here the sequenced sample was PBMCs, taken before TCRalphabeta/CD19-depleted stem cell transplant. This TCR came from a boy younger than two with Wiskott-Aldrich syndrome, due to receive a stem cell transplant. This rearrangement joins TRBV3-1 to TRBJ1-1, with D tentatively TRBD1 (5 bases). Here the CDR3 reads CASSQESGDTEAFF. DNA of the CDR3: TGTGCCAGCAGCCAAGAATCGGGGGATACTGAAGCTTTCTTT.